This TCR beta chain was sequenced in a study of cytomegalovirus exposure and HLA in healthy donors. Study details: Of roughly 400 genotyped donors, approximately 80% clustered with self-reported Caucasian donors.

This clone has just a few counts. No antigen is known for it. The PCR was carried out with 60 Vbeta primers and 13 Jbeta primers. The protocol was immunoSEQ multiplex PCR, while the TCRdb copy is restricted to in-frame clones and leaves out a portion. The table lists 100,000 to 150,000 clones, less than 90% of them singletons, with over 0.2% in the top ten. V was pared by 0 bases and J by 6 bases, with 3 bases of the junction left unmatched. Germline V gene data show CDR1 as LGHNA and CDR2 as YSLEER. This CDR3 region has 16 residues. Study-wide points: Immune exposure information available was restricted to CMV serostatus.

This clonotype was obtained from a man in his fifties or sixties in good health and CMV-seronegative. The J gene is TRBJ1-4, the V gene TRBV4-3; 11 positions match TRBD1. Sequencing was performed on PBMCs. As DNA, the CDR3 is TGCGCCAGCAGCCAAGAAGGGGGACAGGGGGATGAAAAACTGTTTTTT. It yields the protein CASSQEGGQGDEKLFF.